Below, 15 T cell receptor beta chains from the same sample are listed, as sequenced in a study of blood T cell repertoires in COVID-19. TCRdb's table, derived via immunoSEQ multiplex PCR, lists solely in-frame clones and lacks some. This sample yields about 140,000 clones, of which roughly nine tenths are seen a single time; 5% to 6% belongs to the top ten. The material sequenced was peripheral blood. These receptors were obtained from a human donor in a cohort sampled during active COVID-19.

V and J are TRBV30 and TRBJ2-7; possibly TRBD1 for D (6 bases). V lost 5 bases to trimming and J lost 2 bases, with 10 bases between them. Germline V gene sequence: CDR1 GTSNPN, CDR2 SVGIG (reference sequence). The CDR3 loop spans 12 amino acids. This chain's CDR3 is CAWGGLPYEQYF. In DNA, the CDR3 is TGTGCCTGGGGGGGCCTTCCCTACGAGCAGTACTTC. Based on the CDR3 plus reference TRBV30 and TRBJ2-7, the full variable domain is SQTIHQWPATLVQPVGSPLSLECTVEGTSNPNLYWYRQAAGRGLQLLFYSVGIGQISSEVPQNLSASRPQDRQFILSSKKLLLSDSGFYLCAWGGLPYEQYFGPGTRLTVT.

V is TRBV21-1 and J is TRBJ1-2. TRBV21-1 is shown as a pseudogene. The CDR3 is made up of 14 amino acids. In DNA, the CDR3 is TGCCCCCGCCCGGGAGAAAGGAGGCCGTATGGCTACACCTTC. Encoded protein: CPRPGERRPYGYTF.

This clone was seen just once. The gene calls are TRBV28 and TRBJ2-7; TRBD2 aligns across 8 bases. Per the germline V gene, CDR1 is MDHEN and CDR2 is SYDVKM. Trimming cost V 7 bases and J 7 bases; bases outside gene matches: 18. The CDR3 is 16 residues long. CDR3 loop: CASIPIGSGGFGEQYF. The CDR3 coding sequence is TGTGCCAGCATCCCCATTGGGAGCGGGGGATTCGGAGAGCAGTACTTC.

V usage is TRBV2 and J usage is TRBJ2-7; D gene unclear. V lost 8 bases and J 0 bases, leaving 8 bases between the germline ends. This CDR3 contains 12 residues. Germline values: CDR1 SNHLY, CDR2 FYNNEI. CDR3 sequence: CASGGPSYEQYF. Written as DNA, the CDR3 is TGTGCCAGCGGTGGGCCCTCCTACGAGCAGTACTTC.

The rearrangement uses TRBV28 and TRBJ1-1; 7 positions agree with TRBD1. Germline V gene data show CDR1 as MDHEN and CDR2 as SYDVKM. CDR3 length: 14 amino acids. The trim removed 7 bases at V and 3 bases at J, leaving 8 bases unmatched. CDR3 residues: CASTLTGSDTEAFF. In DNA form, the CDR3 reads TGTGCCAGCACGTTGACAGGGTCGGACACTGAAGCTTTCTTT.

The rearrangement links TRBV15 to TRBJ1-5, with D tentatively TRBD1 (6 bases). The germline V gene encodes CDR1 LNHNV and CDR2 YYDKDF (reference sequence). The CDR3 runs 14 residues. The V and J ends lost 9 bases and 0 bases respectively, with 12 bases between them. The CDR3 region is CATRQADSNQPQHF. The CDR3 DNA is TGTGCCACGAGACAGGCGGATAGCAATCAGCCCCAGCATTTT. The full variable domain, rest sourced from reference TRBV15 and TRBJ1-5, is DAMVIQNPRYQVTQFGKPVTLSCSQTLNHNVMYWYQQKSSQAPKLLFHYYDKDFNNEADTPDNFQSRRPNTSFCFLDIRSPGLGDTAMYLCATRQADSNQPQHFGDGTRLSIL.

The V gene is TRBV7-8, the J gene TRBJ2-7, with D tentatively TRBD2 (6 bases). The CDR3 loop spans 17 amino acids. V was shortened by 5 bases and J by 3 bases, with 23 bases between the two germline ends. Per the germline V gene, CDR1 is SGHVS and CDR2 is FQNEAQ. Here the CDR3 reads CASSNLGGGLGNYEQYF. CDR3 nucleotides: TGTGCCAGCAGCAACCTGGGGGGTGGGCTAGGGAACTACGAGCAGTACTTC.

The chain employs TRBV5-4 and TRBJ2-6, with D unclear. CDR3 length: 15 residues. The germline V and J ends were trimmed by 9 bases and 0 bases, with 13 bases remaining between them. Germline CDR1 is SGHNT and CDR2 is YYREEE (reference sequence). For the CDR3, the DNA is TGTGCCACTGGGCTGTTGGGCTCTGGGGCCAACGTCCTGACTTTC. It yields the protein CATGLLGSGANVLTF.

The V call is TRBV19, the J call TRBJ1-1; D not certain. The V end lost 5 bases, the J end lost 1 base, and 17 bases lay between the germline ends. Germline-derived CDR1 and CDR2 are LNHDA and SQIVND (reference sequence). CDR3 length equals 16 residues. The CDR3 DNA reads TGTGCCAGTAGTTTATACCCCCGCGCCTCGAACACTGAAGCTTTCTTT. Amino acids: CASSLYPRASNTEAFF.

This chain links TRBV11-2 with TRBJ2-5, with 8 nucleotides matching TRBD1. The CDR3 consists of 15 residues. Germline CDR1 is SGHAT and CDR2 is FQNNGV. J gave up 3 bases and V 1 base, and 4 bases lay outside the gene matches. CDR3 region: CASSLVPTGEETQYF. The CDR3 nucleotides read TGTGCCAGCAGCTTAGTCCCGACAGGGGAAGAGACCCAGTACTTC.

The J gene is TRBJ2-7, the V gene TRBV19, with a possible D match to TRBD2 (5 bases). Between the trimmed V and J ends, which lost 5 bases and 6 bases, there was a span of 14 bases. The CDR3 has 13 amino acids. The germline gives CDR1 LNHDA, CDR2 SQIVND (reference sequence). This CDR3 is CASSSVPGGEQYF. The CDR3 coding sequence is TGTGCCAGTAGTTCTGTCCCTGGAGGCGAGCAGTACTTC.

The rearrangement uses TRBV5-4 and TRBJ2-7, with D unclear. V shed 4 bases and J shed 0 bases, with 8 bases lying between them. The germline V gene has CDR1 SGHNT and CDR2 YYREEE (reference sequence). The CDR3 contains 13 residues. CDR3 residues: CASSDTYSYEQYF. The CDR3 DNA sequence: TGTGCCAGCAGCGACACCTACTCCTACGAGCAGTACTTC. Combining the CDR3 with reference TRBV5-4 and TRBJ2-7 gives the whole variable domain ETGVTQSPTHLIKTRGQQVTLRCSSQSGHNTVSWYQQALGQGPQFIFQYYREEENGRGNFPPRFSGLQFPNYSSELNVNALELDDSALYLCASSDTYSYEQYFGPGTRLTVT.

CDR3 sequence: CAWSVGSGYSYEQYF. Written as DNA, the CDR3 is TGTGCCTGGAGTGTAGGATCAGGGTATTCCTACGAGCAGTACTTC. The chain recombines TRBV30 with TRBJ2-7, with D tentatively TRBD1 (5 bases). Per germline, CDR1 GTSNPN and CDR2 SVGIG (reference sequence). This CDR3 contains 15 residues. V was trimmed by 0 bases and J by 1 base, leaving 13 bases between them.

The gene calls are TRBV19 and TRBJ2-5; D is undetermined. Trimming left V 8 bases short and J 2 bases short, with 15 bases between. The CDR3 length is 14 residues. Germline assignment: CDR1 LNHDA and CDR2 SQIVND (reference sequence). The CDR3 protein is CASAAAQVQETQYF. CDR3 bases: TGTGCCAGTGCCGCGGCCCAAGTTCAAGAGACCCAGTACTTC.

CDR3 nucleotides: TGTGCCAGCAGTTCCACGTTCGGACAGGGGAGGCCTAATGAAAAACTGTTTTTT. Translation: CASSSTFGQGRPNEKLFF. The rearrangement joins TRBV28 to TRBJ1-4; 9 nucleotides align to TRBD1. CDR3 size: 18 residues. The junction had 12 bases not matched to a gene; V was cut back by 4 bases and J by 3 bases. Germline CDR1 is MDHEN and CDR2 is SYDVKM.